These T cell receptor beta chains were read from a single sample in a study of breast tumors, draining lymph nodes, adjacent tissues. TCRdb redid the calling of the multiplex PCR reads with MiXCR, one entry per CDR3 protein. The top ten clones hold about 4% of a sample with fewer than 200,000 distinct CDR3 sequences, roughly a third of them seen once. Material for sequencing was axillary lymph node tissue. Every receptor here comes from a female donor with breast cancer. Some clones in this sample may be carry-over from other donors' samples. Both conserved end residues are part of each CDR3. Fields, in order: CDR3 length, V gene, J gene, clone size, D gene, CDR3 protein, CDR3 DNA. A D gene is named only where the DNA matches it firmly. Size is omitted from some rows. Given values are once, few, many or a class for expanded clones.

>17|TRBV5-1|TRBJ1-4|.|.
CASSYLAGGLTNEKLFF
TGCGCCAGCAGCTACCTAGCGGGGGGATTAACTAATGAAAAACTGTTTTTT
>13|TRBV27|TRBJ2-7|few|.
CASSYYEGGEQYF
TGTGCCAGCAGTTACTACGAGGGGGGGGAGCAGTACTTC
>17|TRBV5-1|TRBJ2-7|many|TRBD2
CASSPGGGLAGRYEQYF
TGCGCCAGCAGCCCGGGGGGCGGACTAGCGGGTCGCTACGAGCAGTACTTC
>13|TRBV10-3|TRBJ2-7|many|TRBD2
CAISELAAYEQYF
TGTGCCATCAGTGAGCTAGCGGCCTACGAGCAGTACTTC
>14|TRBV12-3/TRBV12-4|TRBJ2-1|many|.
CASSFKPAWSAQFF
TGTGCCAGCAGTTTCAAACCCGCGTGGAGTGCACAGTTCTTC
>15|TRBV7-9|TRBJ1-5|.|.
CASSLIAGWQETQHF
TGTGCCAGCAGCTTAATTGCGGGGTGGCAAGAGACCCAGCATTTT
>12|TRBV5-4|TRBJ1-2|many|.
CASSTDSLGYTF
TGTGCCAGCAGCACCGACAGTCTCGGCTACACCTTC
>17|TRBV7-9|TRBJ2-1|many|.
CASSLAPSGGSYNEQFF
TGTGCCAGCAGCTTAGCCCCATCAGGCGGGTCTTACAATGAGCAGTTCTTC
>15|TRBV7-2|TRBJ1-2|many|.
CASSLPLSGHYGYTF
TGTGCCAGCAGCTTACCTCTTTCCGGACACTATGGCTACACCTTC
>15|TRBV18|TRBJ2-7|many|TRBD2
CASSPPPSGLNEQYF
TGTGCCAGCTCACCACCGCCTAGCGGGCTCAACGAGCAGTACTTC
>20|TRBV9|TRBJ2-3|many|.
CASSVGAGLGVSRGTDTQYF
TGTGCCAGCAGCGTAGGTGCGGGCTTGGGGGTATCACGCGGCACAGATACGCAGTATTTT
>17|TRBV7-2|TRBJ2-5|many|TRBD2
CASSFPVGGSGRETQYF
TGTGCCAGCAGCTTTCCAGTCGGGGGGTCAGGTCGAGAGACCCAGTACTTC
>16|TRBV19|TRBJ1-4|many|TRBD1
CASRDRGGSTNEKLFF
TGTGCCAGTAGGGACAGGGGAGGTTCGACTAATGAAAAACTGTTTTTT